This TCR beta chain was identified in a study of blood T cell repertoires in COVID-19. Looking at the study overall: Researchers got acute and convalescent COVID-19 samples from the United States, Italy and Spain.

Using immunoSEQ multiplex PCR, the repertoire was profiled, and TCRdb retains in-frame clones only, with some absent. Among a few hundred thousand clones listed, approximately 82% were seen once. The V end was cut by 8 bases, the J end by 5 bases, with 9 bases between. The CDR3 contains 12 residues. Sequencing input: peripheral blood. The sequence was collected from a man in his forties or fifties with active or convalescent COVID-19. The chain carries TRBV12-3 or TRBV12-4 and TRBJ1-4; D possibly corresponds to TRBD1 (5 bases). CDR3 bases: TGTGCCAGCCAACGGACAAATGAAAAACTGTTTTTT. The encoded protein is CASQRTNEKLFF.